This TCR beta chain was recovered during a study of blood T cell repertoires in COVID-19. Study in general: COVID-19 samples, acute and convalescent, were from the United States, Italy and Spain. T cells, B-cell-depleted T cells, or PBMCs provided the cDNA or gDNA that served as material.

The germline V gene encodes CDR1 SGHRS and CDR2 YFSETQ. There are 14 residues in the CDR3. Trimming left V 7 bases short and J 7 bases short, with 18 bases between. Methods used by the authors: Reference gene primer amplification gave nucleated cell count estimates. Assay: immunoSEQ multiplex PCR; the TCRdb copy retains only in-frame clones and omits some. V and J calls and clone size are those listed in that table; D and trimming were worked out from the DNA. The sample records roughly 290,000 clones, more than 75% being singletons. The sample comprised peripheral blood. This chain connects TRBV5-1 to TRBJ1-3; weak D call: TRBD1 (6 bases). The receptor was derived from a woman aged 45-65 years who had recovered from COVID-19. In DNA form, the CDR3 reads TGCGCCAGCTCCGGGACACTCTCCCCGAACACCATATATTTT. The encoded protein is CASSGTLSPNTIYF. The full variable domain, with the rest looked up from reference TRBV5-1 and TRBJ1-3, is KAGVTQTPRYLIKTRGQQVTLSCSPISGHRSVSWYQQTPGQGLQFLFEYFSETQRNKGNFPGRFSGRQFSNSRSEMNVSTLELGDSALYLCASSGTLSPNTIYFGEGSWLTVV.